The entry below gives a single T cell receptor beta chain sequence along with its context. What it binds is unknown. Germline is not matched at one junction end, which may reflect a read error. HTBI primers from iRepertoire and Arm-PCR of CDR3 regions yielded the TCR beta libraries. TCRdb re-called the multiplex PCR reads through MiXCR, storing one row per CDR3 protein. The table lists 400,000 to 450,000 distinct CDR3 sequences, 23% of them singletons, with approximately 26% in the top ten. As for time point: persistent/refractory GD, antithyroid drugs over 5 years with positive TRAb. PBMC-extracted RNA yielded the TCR library. These data come from a study of regulatory T cells in long-lasting Graves disease. Findings and caveats of the study: It is possible that accuracy was reduced by the small size of the sample. In persistent patients, shared public clonotypes (more than 2,500) outnumbered those in new patients (roughly 870).

Sequencing was performed on peripheral blood mononuclear cells (PBMCs), taken when the disease was refractory, from a patient treated with antithyroid drugs. The clonotype comes from a female donor with Graves disease.

The CDR3: CASSLALAGVLDTQYF. The CDR3 nucleotides are TGTGCCAGCAGTCTAGCACTAGCGGGAGTACTAGATACGCAATATTTT. The J gene is TRBJ2-3, the V gene TRBV6-1, with 11 positions matching TRBD2. This CDR3 has 16 amino acids. Germline CDR1 MNHNS, CDR2 SASEGT.